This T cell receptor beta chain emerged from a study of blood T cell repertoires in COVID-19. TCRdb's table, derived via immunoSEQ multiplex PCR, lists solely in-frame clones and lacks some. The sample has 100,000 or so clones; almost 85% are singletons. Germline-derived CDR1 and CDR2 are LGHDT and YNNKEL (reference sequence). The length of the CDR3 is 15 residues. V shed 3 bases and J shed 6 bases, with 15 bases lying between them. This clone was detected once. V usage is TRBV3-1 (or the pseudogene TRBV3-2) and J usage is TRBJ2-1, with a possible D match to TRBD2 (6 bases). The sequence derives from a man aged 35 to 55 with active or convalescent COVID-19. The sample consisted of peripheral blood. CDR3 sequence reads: CASSHNSGTRNEQFF. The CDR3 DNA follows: TGTGCCAGCAGCCACAATTCCGGGACTCGCAATGAGCAGTTCTTC.